These T cell receptor beta chains were read from a single sample in a study of blood T cells in healthy people across ages. TCRdb re-derived calls from the 5' RACE reads in MiXCR, one entry per CDR3 protein. The top ten clones hold 30% of a sample with over 600,000 distinct CDR3 sequences, 40% to 50% of them seen once. Source material: blood. These receptors were collected from an elderly man in good health. Both conserved end residues are part of each CDR3. D genes are given only for firm matches. Clone size is stated in some rows and not others, as once, few, many or a class when expanded.

>NA|NA|TRBJ2-2|TRBV9
TGTGCCAGCAGCGTAAGTCGGACCCCGGGGCCAGGGGCCCCCGGGGAGCTGTTTTTT
CASSVSRTPGPGAPGELFF
>few|TRBD1|TRBJ2-2|TRBV7-3
TGTGCCAGCACTACAGGGGCGATGAACACCGGGGAGCTGTTTTTT
CASTTGAMNTGELFF
>many|TRBD2|TRBJ2-1|TRBV28
TGTGCCAGCAGACCGACCGGGACTAGAAACAATGAGCAGTTCTTC
CASRPTGTRNNEQFF
>few|NA|TRBJ2-5|TRBV7-9
TGTGCCAGCAGCTTAGAACTAGAGGAGTACTTC
CASSLELEEYF
>NA|TRBD2|TRBJ2-5|TRBV28
TGTGCCAGCAGGAGACCGGGACTAGCGGGAGGAGGACTGGAGACCCAGTACTTC
CASRRPGLAGGGLETQYF
>NA|TRBD1|TRBJ2-5|TRBV7-2
TGTGCCAGCAGCACCCCGGGACAGGGCAAAGGGGCCCAGTACTTC
CASSTPGQGKGAQYF
>NA|NA|TRBJ2-5|TRBV6-2/TRBV6-3
TGTGCCACTCTCGTGCGGGCACAAGAGACCCAGTACTTC
CATLVRAQETQYF
>NA|TRBD2|TRBJ2-3|TRBV7-9
TGTGCCAGCAGCTTGGGGACTAGCGGGGAAACAGATACGCAGTATTTT
CASSLGTSGETDTQYF
>NA|NA|TRBJ2-1|TRBV29-1
TGCAGCGGGGACATCCGCAATGAGCAGTTCTTC
CSGDIRNEQFF
>many|NA|TRBJ1-5|TRBV29-1
TGCAGCGTTCGGGACGGCAATCAGCCCCAGCATTTT
CSVRDGNQPQHF
>many|NA|TRBJ2-5|TRBV9
TGTGCCAGCAGCGTAGGAGCAGGGGTCATCCAAGAGACCCAGTACTTC
CASSVGAGVIQETQYF
>NA|NA|TRBJ2-2|TRBV9
TGTGCCAGCAGCGTCTACTTGAACATCGGGGAGCTGTTTTTT
CASSVYLNIGELFF
>few|TRBD1|TRBJ2-7|TRBV12-3/TRBV12-4
TGTGCCAGCACCGTAAGGGGGACAGGGGGTTTCATCCTCTACGAGCAGTACTTC
CASTVRGTGGFILYEQYF
>NA|NA|TRBJ2-5|TRBV12-3/TRBV12-4
TGTGCCAGCAGTTTACGGCAGGGAAACAATGAGCAGTACTTC
CASSLRQGNNEQYF
>once|TRBD2|TRBJ2-5|TRBV9
TGTGCCAGCAGCGTAGGGGTGAGCGGGGGCCTTCAAGAGACCCAGTACTTC
CASSVGVSGGLQETQYF
>few|NA|TRBJ1-2|TRBV6-1
TGTGCCAGCAGTGAAGCTCACAGGGAATGTGGCTACACCTTC
CASSEAHRECGYTF
>NA|NA|TRBJ2-3|TRBV27
TGTGCCAGCAGCCGAATAACCCTTATCAGCACAGATACGCAGTATTTT
CASSRITLISTDTQYF
>NA|NA|TRBJ2-3|TRBV7-9
TGTGCCAGCAGCTTAGAAAGAAGTGCCCCCACAGATACGCAGTATTTT
CASSLERSAPTDTQYF
>NA|NA|TRBJ2-1|TRBV5-6
TGTGCCAGCAGCTTGGTACACAGCTCCTACAATGAGCAGTTCTTC
CASSLVHSSYNEQFF
>many|TRBD2|TRBJ2-1|TRBV20-1
TGCAGTGCTCAGAGCGGGAGGGCCTACAATGAGCAGTTCTTC
CSAQSGRAYNEQFF
>NA|TRBD1|TRBJ2-6|TRBV3-1
TGTGCCAGCAGCCAAGCCGACAGGGGGCCTAGCTCTGGGGCCAACGTCCTGACTTTC
CASSQADRGPSSGANVLTF
>NA|NA|TRBJ2-1|TRBV6-6
TGTGCCAGCACCTTGGGAACAACCTACAATGAGCAGTTCTTC
CASTLGTTYNEQFF
>NA|NA|TRBJ2-7|TRBV29-1
TGCAGCGTCCAGGACGGCTACGAGCAGTACTTC
CSVQDGYEQYF
>many|TRBD1|TRBJ2-5|TRBV4-1
TGCGCCAGCAGCCAAGCCGACAGGGCCCAAGAGACCCAGTACTTC
CASSQADRAQETQYF
>few|NA|TRBJ2-1|TRBV7-2
TGTGCCAGCAGCTTGGATGGGTCTGGCTACAATGAGCAGTTCTTC
CASSLDGSGYNEQFF
>once|NA|TRBJ2-7|TRBV6-1
TGTGCCAGCAGTGTCAGGTACTACGAGCAGTACTTC
CASSVRYYEQYF
>NA|NA|TRBJ2-3|TRBV27
TGTGCCAGCAATGGGGACACCACAGATACGCAGTATTTT
CASNGDTTDTQYF
>few|TRBD2|TRBJ2-5|TRBV9
TGTGCCAGCAGCGTAGGGTTTCTTAGGGAGGGAGAGACCCAGTACTTC
CASSVGFLREGETQYF
>NA|NA|TRBJ2-7|TRBV6-2/TRBV6-3
TGTGCCAGCATCAAAGAACAGAACCCCTACTACGAGCAGTACTTC
CASIKEQNPYYEQYF
>few|NA|TRBJ1-5|TRBV7-9
TGTGCCAGCAGCTTATCGCATAGCAATCAGCCCCAGCATTTT
CASSLSHSNQPQHF
>once|NA|TRBJ1-5|TRBV29-1
TGCAGCGCCAAACATAGCAATCAGCCCCAGCATTTT
CSAKHSNQPQHF
>few|NA|TRBJ2-1|TRBV24-1
TGTGCCACCAGTGTAAGTCATGGCGAGAGGTCCTACAATGAGCAGTTCTTC
CATSVSHGERSYNEQFF
>many|TRBD2|TRBJ2-3|TRBV6-1
TGTGCCAGCAGACTTACCGGGGGGAAATTTAAGGCAGATACGCAGTATTTT
CASRLTGGKFKADTQYF
>many|NA|TRBJ2-7|TRBV3-1
TGTGCCAGCAGCCAAGACCTGAGGGGGGGGCCCAGCTCCTACGAGCAGTACTTC
CASSQDLRGGPSSYEQYF
>once|TRBD1|TRBJ1-2|TRBV7-2
TGTGCCAGCAGCTATTCGACAGGGGGCAGCTATGGCTACACCTTC
CASSYSTGGSYGYTF
>NA|NA|TRBJ2-7|TRBV5-1
TGCGCCAGCAGCCAAGCTCAGACAGGAGGCGAGCAGTACTTC
CASSQAQTGGEQYF
>few|TRBD1|TRBJ2-5|TRBV6-2/TRBV6-3
TGTGCCAGCAGCTACGACAGGGGGCGAGAGACCCAGTACTTC
CASSYDRGRETQYF
>few|TRBD2|TRBJ2-7|TRBV5-5
TGTGCCAGCAGCTTGGTGGCTAGCGGGATCTACGAGCAGTACTTC
CASSLVASGIYEQYF
>few|TRBD1|TRBJ2-7|TRBV20-1
TGCAGTGCTTGGACAGGGTCGGGCTACGAGCAGTACTTC
CSAWTGSGYEQYF
>NA|TRBD1|TRBJ2-5|TRBV7-8
TGTGCCAGCAGCTTAGTCGGGGACAGAAAAGAGACCCAGTACTTC
CASSLVGDRKETQYF
>few|TRBD1|TRBJ2-1|TRBV5-1
TGCGCCAGCAGCTTGGCCTGGGGGACAGGGGCCTACAATGAGCAGTTCTTC
CASSLAWGTGAYNEQFF
>NA|NA|TRBJ2-3|TRBV5-1
TGCGCCAGCAGCCTCCGACTAGATACTACGCAGTATTTT
CASSLRLDTTQYF
>few|TRBD2|TRBJ2-1|TRBV29-1
TGCAGCGTTGAAGGTGGCGGGAGCTCCTACAATGAGCAGTTCTTC
CSVEGGGSSYNEQFF
>few|TRBD1|TRBJ2-6|TRBV3-1
TGTGCCAGCAGCCAAGTGGCGGGACAGGGGTCTGGGGCCAACGTCCTGACTTTC
CASSQVAGQGSGANVLTF
>NA|NA|TRBJ2-1|TRBV4-3
TGCGCCAGCAGCCAGGGCATCGTTGGGGGCAATGAGCAGTTCTTC
CASSQGIVGGNEQFF
>NA|NA|TRBJ1-1|TRBV2
TGTGCCAGCAGTGATCCGGGACGGAACACTGAAGCTTTCTTT
CASSDPGRNTEAFF
>few|TRBD1|TRBJ2-7|TRBV20-1
TGCAGTGCTAGAGACACCACAGGGGGCTCCTACGAGCAGTACTTC
CSARDTTGGSYEQYF
>many|NA|TRBJ2-3|TRBV29-1
TGCAGCGTTGTTGTCAGGGTGGGCACAGATACGCAGTATTTT
CSVVVRVGTDTQYF
>NA|NA|TRBJ2-4|TRBV6-5
TGTGCCACCCGTGGAGGGGTCGTCAAAAACATTCAGTACTTC
CATRGGVVKNIQYF